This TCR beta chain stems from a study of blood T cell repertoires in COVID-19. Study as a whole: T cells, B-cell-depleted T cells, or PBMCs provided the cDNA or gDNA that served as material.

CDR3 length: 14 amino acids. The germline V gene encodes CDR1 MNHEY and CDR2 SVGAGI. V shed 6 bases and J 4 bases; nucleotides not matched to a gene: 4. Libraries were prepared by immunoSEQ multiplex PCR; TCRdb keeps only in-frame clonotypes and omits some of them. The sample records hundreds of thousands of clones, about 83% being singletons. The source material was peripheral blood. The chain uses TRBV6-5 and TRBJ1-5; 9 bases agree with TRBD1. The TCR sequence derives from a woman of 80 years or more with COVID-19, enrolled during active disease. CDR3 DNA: TGTGCCAGCAGGTCCGGACAGGGGAATCAGCCCCAGCATTTT. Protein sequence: CASRSGQGNQPQHF.